These T cell receptor beta chains were read from a single sample in a study of technical replicates of blood from several donors. Using immunoSEQ multiplex PCR, the repertoire was profiled, and TCRdb retains in-frame clones only, with some absent. The table includes 55,000 to 85,000 clones, 95% to 97% detected once. The sample was T cells isolated from PBMCs. These receptors were obtained from a human donor in good health. The conserved cysteine and the conserved F or W are not part of the CDR3 here. Fields, in order: J gene, V gene, CDR3 protein.

j_gene: TRBJ2-2
v_gene: TRBV18
CDR3aa: ASSPETGSTGELF

j_gene: TRBJ2-5
v_gene: TRBV6-5
CDR3aa: ASSEQGAQETQY

j_gene: TRBJ2-7
v_gene: TRBV4-3
CDR3aa: ASSITRTSPSNEQY

j_gene: TRBJ2-1
v_gene: TRBV14
CDR3aa: ASRWRGLTEQF

j_gene: TRBJ2-1
v_gene: TRBV6-1
CDR3aa: ASSEGMEPQF

j_gene: TRBJ1-4
v_gene: TRBV9
CDR3aa: ASRGGQDAEKLF

j_gene: TRBJ1-1
v_gene: TRBV19
CDR3aa: ASSTSKEDRDTEAF

j_gene: TRBJ1-5
v_gene: TRBV28
CDR3aa: ASSRLRGQVNQPQH

j_gene: TRBJ1-5
v_gene: TRBV18
CDR3aa: ASSRGQANQPQH

j_gene: TRBJ2-5
v_gene: TRBV6-5
CDR3aa: ASSYEQGFGETQY

j_gene: TRBJ1-1
v_gene: TRBV19
CDR3aa: ASSWNTEAF

j_gene: TRBJ2-3
v_gene: TRBV28
CDR3aa: ASSNDRPGGTQY

j_gene: TRBJ2-2
v_gene: TRBV29-1
CDR3aa: SVESGSGELF

j_gene: TRBJ1-1
v_gene: TRBV2
CDR3aa: ASSEFPGGQNVNTEAF

j_gene: TRBJ2-1
v_gene: TRBV2
CDR3aa: ASSDGSGYSYNEQF

j_gene: TRBJ1-3
v_gene: TRBV7-9
CDR3aa: ASSPDPGQGDTIY

j_gene: TRBJ1-3
v_gene: TRBV27
CDR3aa: ASSLGQGNTIY

j_gene: TRBJ1-1
v_gene: TRBV2
CDR3aa: ASSAGADTEAF

j_gene: TRBJ2-5
v_gene: TRBV7-7
CDR3aa: ASSSGQGAGETQY

j_gene: TRBJ2-2
v_gene: TRBV28
CDR3aa: ASTVTGELF

j_gene: TRBJ2-7
v_gene: TRBV5-1
CDR3aa: ASSLAGRGYEQY

j_gene: TRBJ2-3
v_gene: TRBV30
CDR3aa: AYTGVHYTDTQY

j_gene: TRBJ2-5
v_gene: TRBV11-1
CDR3aa: ASSFNTGGLQETQY

j_gene: TRBJ2-3
v_gene: TRBV28
CDR3aa: ASSFPGRGTDTQY

j_gene: TRBJ2-7
v_gene: TRBV9
CDR3aa: ASSVEQGTYEQY

j_gene: TRBJ2-7
v_gene: TRBV6-6
CDR3aa: ASSFYRESGYEQY

j_gene: TRBJ1-1
v_gene: TRBV5-6
CDR3aa: ASRRNTEAF

j_gene: TRBJ2-7
v_gene: TRBV5-1
CDR3aa: ASSLLSGNPYEQY

j_gene: TRBJ2-5
v_gene: TRBV27
CDR3aa: ASSGQGTGETQY

j_gene: TRBJ2-3
v_gene: TRBV28
CDR3aa: ASSASGRAILTDTQY

j_gene: TRBJ2-2
v_gene: TRBV6-1
CDR3aa: ASSTRSGELF

j_gene: TRBJ1-4
v_gene: TRBV28
CDR3aa: ASSLTSEKLF

j_gene: TRBJ2-3
v_gene: TRBV18
CDR3aa: ASSPLQGDLDTQY

j_gene: TRBJ2-1
v_gene: TRBV28
CDR3aa: ASGGTGIEQF

j_gene: TRBJ2-1
v_gene: TRBV11-3
CDR3aa: ASSPKGLAGGNEQF

j_gene: TRBJ2-3
v_gene: TRBV27
CDR3aa: ASSLPSGSSDTQY

j_gene: TRBJ2-3
v_gene: TRBV2
CDR3aa: ASGDYALSTDTQY

j_gene: TRBJ2-1
v_gene: TRBV21-1
CDR3aa: ASSRLGRNEQF

j_gene: TRBJ2-7
v_gene: TRBV5-6
CDR3aa: ASSHLQSGRAPYEQY

j_gene: TRBJ1-5
v_gene: TRBV15
CDR3aa: ATSRTRGQGEDQPQH

j_gene: TRBJ1-2
v_gene: TRBV7-2
CDR3aa: ASSLPTGLSGYT

j_gene: TRBJ2-5
v_gene: TRBV10-3
CDR3aa: AITVSLLETQY

j_gene: TRBJ2-1
v_gene: TRBV30
CDR3aa: AWSASGNEQF

j_gene: TRBJ1-1
v_gene: TRBV7-3
CDR3aa: ASSLMGGGNTEAF

j_gene: TRBJ1-2
v_gene: TRBV10-3
CDR3aa: AISESKDSYYGYT

j_gene: TRBJ2-3
v_gene: TRBV5-4
CDR3aa: ASSGKAGGLGDTQY

j_gene: TRBJ1-4
v_gene: TRBV28
CDR3aa: ASSPTGFPNEKLF

j_gene: TRBJ2-3
v_gene: TRBV5-1
CDR3aa: ASSLAIAVSTDTQY

j_gene: TRBJ2-1
v_gene: TRBV7-6
CDR3aa: ASSHHPLIAGTGANEQF

j_gene: TRBJ2-3
v_gene: TRBV6-5
CDR3aa: ASRWTGGTDTQY

j_gene: TRBJ2-7
v_gene: TRBV11-2
CDR3aa: ASSFGDRVYEQY

j_gene: TRBJ2-7
v_gene: TRBV5-5
CDR3aa: ASSFRSLHEQY

j_gene: TRBJ2-2
v_gene: TRBV5-6
CDR3aa: ASSLFFGGLAGQAGELF

j_gene: TRBJ2-7
v_gene: TRBV27
CDR3aa: ASSSPLSGVNYEQY

j_gene: TRBJ2-5
v_gene: TRBV19
CDR3aa: ASSQGAFGETQY

j_gene: TRBJ2-7
v_gene: TRBV30
CDR3aa: AWSPGTSGYEQY